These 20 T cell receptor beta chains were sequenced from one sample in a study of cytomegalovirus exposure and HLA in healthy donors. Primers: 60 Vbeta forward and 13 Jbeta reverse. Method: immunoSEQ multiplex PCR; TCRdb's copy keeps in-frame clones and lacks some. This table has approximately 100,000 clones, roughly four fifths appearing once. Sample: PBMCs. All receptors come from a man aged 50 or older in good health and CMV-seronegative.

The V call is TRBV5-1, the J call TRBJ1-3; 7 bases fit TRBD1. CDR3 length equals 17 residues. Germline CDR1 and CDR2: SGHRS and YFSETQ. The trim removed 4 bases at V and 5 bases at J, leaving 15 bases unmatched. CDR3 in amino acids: CASSHPPPRDRRNTIYF. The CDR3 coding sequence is TGCGCCAGCAGCCACCCCCCCCCACGGGACAGACGAAACACCATATATTTT.

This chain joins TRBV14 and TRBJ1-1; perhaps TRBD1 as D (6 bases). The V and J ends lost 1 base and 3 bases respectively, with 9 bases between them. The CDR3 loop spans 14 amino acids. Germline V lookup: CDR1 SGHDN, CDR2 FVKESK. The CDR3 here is CASSQGRGDTEAFF. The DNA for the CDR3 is TGTGCCAGCAGCCAAGGCAGGGGTGACACTGAAGCTTTCTTT. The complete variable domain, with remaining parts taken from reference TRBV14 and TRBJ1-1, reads EAGVTQFPSHSVIEKGQTVTLRCDPISGHDNLYWYRRVMGKEIKFLLHFVKESKQDESGMPNNRFLAERTGGTYSTLKVQPAELEDSGVYFCASSQGRGDTEAFFGQGTRLTVV.

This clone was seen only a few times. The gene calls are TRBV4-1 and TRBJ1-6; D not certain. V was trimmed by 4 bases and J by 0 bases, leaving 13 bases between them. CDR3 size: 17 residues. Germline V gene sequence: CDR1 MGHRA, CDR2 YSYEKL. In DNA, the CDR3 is TGCGCCAGCAGCCTTCGGGGTTCGAGCTCCTATAATTCACCCCTCCACTTT. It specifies CASSLRGSSSYNSPLHF.

CDR3 region: CASLGTGLNYGYTF. As DNA, the CDR3 is TGTGCCTCCCTAGGGACAGGACTTAACTATGGCTACACCTTC. The V gene is TRBV19, the J gene TRBJ1-2; 8 bases align to TRBD1. With V trimmed by 11 bases and J by 1 base, 9 bases remained unmatched. Germline CDR1 is LNHDA and CDR2 is SQIVND (reference sequence). This CDR3 comprises 14 residues.

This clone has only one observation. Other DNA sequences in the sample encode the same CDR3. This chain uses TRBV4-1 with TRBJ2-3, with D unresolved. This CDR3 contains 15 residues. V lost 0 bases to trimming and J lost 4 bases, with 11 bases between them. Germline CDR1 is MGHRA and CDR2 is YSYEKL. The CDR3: CASSQEGSAADTQYF. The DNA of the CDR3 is TGCGCCAGCAGCCAAGAAGGCTCGGCGGCAGATACGCAGTATTTT.

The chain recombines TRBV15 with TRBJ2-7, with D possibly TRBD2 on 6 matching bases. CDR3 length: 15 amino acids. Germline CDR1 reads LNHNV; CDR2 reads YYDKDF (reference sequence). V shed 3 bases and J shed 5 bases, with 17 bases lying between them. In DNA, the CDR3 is TGTGCCACCAGCAGGGATGGGACTGCTGGGAACGAGCAGTACTTC. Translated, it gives CATSRDGTAGNEQYF.

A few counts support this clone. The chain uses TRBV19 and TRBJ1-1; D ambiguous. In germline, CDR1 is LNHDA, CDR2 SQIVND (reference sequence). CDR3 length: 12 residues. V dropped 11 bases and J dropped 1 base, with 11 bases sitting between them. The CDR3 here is CAAVNGNTEAFF. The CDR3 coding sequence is TGTGCCGCGGTTAACGGGAACACTGAAGCTTTCTTT.

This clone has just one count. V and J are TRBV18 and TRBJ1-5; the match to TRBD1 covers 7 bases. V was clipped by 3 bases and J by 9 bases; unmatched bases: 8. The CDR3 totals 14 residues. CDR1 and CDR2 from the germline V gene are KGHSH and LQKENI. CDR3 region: CASSPPGGIVPQHF. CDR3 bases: TGTGCCAGCTCACCCCCAGGGGGAATTGTGCCCCAGCATTTT.

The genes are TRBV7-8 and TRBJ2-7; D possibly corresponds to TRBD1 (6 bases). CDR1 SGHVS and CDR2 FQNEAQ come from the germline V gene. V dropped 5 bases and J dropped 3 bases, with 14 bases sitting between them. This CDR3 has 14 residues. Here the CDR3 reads CASSVTGNGYEQYF. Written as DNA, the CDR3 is TGTGCCAGCAGCGTAACAGGGAATGGCTACGAGCAGTACTTC.

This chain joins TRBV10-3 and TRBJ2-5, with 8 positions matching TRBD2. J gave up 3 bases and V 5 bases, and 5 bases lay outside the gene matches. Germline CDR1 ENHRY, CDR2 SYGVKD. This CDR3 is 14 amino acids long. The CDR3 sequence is CAISPIAGKETQYF. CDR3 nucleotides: TGTGCCATCAGTCCCATAGCGGGAAAAGAGACCCAGTACTTC.

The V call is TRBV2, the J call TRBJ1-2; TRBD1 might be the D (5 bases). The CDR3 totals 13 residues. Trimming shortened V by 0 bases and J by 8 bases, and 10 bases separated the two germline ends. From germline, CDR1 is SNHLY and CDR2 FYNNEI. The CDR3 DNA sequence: TGTGCCAGCAGTGAAGCGGGGCGAGACGGCTACACCTTC. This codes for CASSEAGRDGYTF. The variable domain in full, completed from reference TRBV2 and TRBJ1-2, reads EPEVTQTPSHQVTQMGQEVILRCVPISNHLYFYWYRQILGQKVEFLVSFYNNEISEKSEIFDDQFSVERPDGSNFTLKIRSTKLEDSAMYFCASSEAGRDGYTFGSGTRLTVV.

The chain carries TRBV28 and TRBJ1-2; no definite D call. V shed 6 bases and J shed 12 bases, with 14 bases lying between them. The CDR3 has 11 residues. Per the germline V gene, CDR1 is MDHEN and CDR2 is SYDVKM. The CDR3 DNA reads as TGTGCCAGCAGCTCCGCGAGCCTCCACACCTTC. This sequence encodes CASSSASLHTF.

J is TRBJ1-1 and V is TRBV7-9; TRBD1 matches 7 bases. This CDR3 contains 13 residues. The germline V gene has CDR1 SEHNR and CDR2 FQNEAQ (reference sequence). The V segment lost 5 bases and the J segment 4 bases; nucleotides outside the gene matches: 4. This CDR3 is CASSITGATEAFF. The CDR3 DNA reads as TGTGCCAGCAGCATCACAGGGGCCACTGAAGCTTTCTTT. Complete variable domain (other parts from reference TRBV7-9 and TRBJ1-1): DTGVSQNPRHKITKRGQNVTFRCDPISEHNRLYWYRQTLGQGPEFLTYFQNEAQLEKSRLLSDRFSAERPKGSFSTLEIQRTEQGDSAMYLCASSITGATEAFFGQGTRLTVV.

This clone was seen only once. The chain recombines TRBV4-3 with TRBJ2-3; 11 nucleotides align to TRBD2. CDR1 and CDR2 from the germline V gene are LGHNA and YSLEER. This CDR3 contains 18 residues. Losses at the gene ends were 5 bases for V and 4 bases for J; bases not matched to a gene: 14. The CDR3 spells CASSTSSSLAGGPDTQYF. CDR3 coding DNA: TGCGCCAGCAGCACATCGAGCAGTCTAGCGGGGGGCCCAGATACGCAGTATTTT.

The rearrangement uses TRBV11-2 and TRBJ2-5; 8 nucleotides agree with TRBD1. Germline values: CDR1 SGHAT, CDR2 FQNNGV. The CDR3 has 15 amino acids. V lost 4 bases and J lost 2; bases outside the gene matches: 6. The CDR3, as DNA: TGTGCCAGCAGCTCGACAGGGGCAGGACAAGAGACCCAGTACTTC. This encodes CASSSTGAGQETQYF.

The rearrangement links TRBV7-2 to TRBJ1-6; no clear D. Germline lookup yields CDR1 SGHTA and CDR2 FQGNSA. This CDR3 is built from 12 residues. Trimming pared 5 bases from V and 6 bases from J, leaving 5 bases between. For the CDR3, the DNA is TGTGCCAGCAGCCAACTTAATTCACCCCTCCACTTT. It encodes CASSQLNSPLHF.

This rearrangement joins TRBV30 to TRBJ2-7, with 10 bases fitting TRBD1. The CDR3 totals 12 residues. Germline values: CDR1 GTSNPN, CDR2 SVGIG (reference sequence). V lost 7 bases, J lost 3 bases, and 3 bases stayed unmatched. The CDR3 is CAFWTGGYEQYF. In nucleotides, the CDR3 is TGTGCCTTCTGGACAGGGGGCTACGAGCAGTACTTC.

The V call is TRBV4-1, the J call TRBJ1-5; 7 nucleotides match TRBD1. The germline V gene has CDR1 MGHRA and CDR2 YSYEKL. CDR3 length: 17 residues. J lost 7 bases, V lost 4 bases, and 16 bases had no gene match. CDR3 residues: CASSPREGQRVGQPQHF. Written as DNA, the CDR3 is TGCGCCAGCAGCCCGCGGGAGGGACAGAGAGTGGGACAGCCCCAGCATTTT.

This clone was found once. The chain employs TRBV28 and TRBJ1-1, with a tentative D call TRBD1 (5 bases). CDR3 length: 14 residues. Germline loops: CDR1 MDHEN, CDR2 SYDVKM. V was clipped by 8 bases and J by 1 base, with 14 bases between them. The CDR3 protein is CASQTLGANTEAFF. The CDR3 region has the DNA TGTGCCAGCCAAACCCTAGGGGCGAACACTGAAGCTTTCTTT.

The CDR3: CASSARGQGGNEQYV. The CDR3 coding sequence is TGTGCCAGCAGTGCGCGGGGACAGGGGGGTAACGAGCAGTACGTC. This chain links TRBV2 with TRBJ2-7; TRBD1 aligns across 11 bases. The germline V gene encodes CDR1 SNHLY and CDR2 FYNNEI. The V segment lost 4 bases and the J segment 5 bases; nucleotides outside the gene matches: 7. The CDR3 is made up of 15 amino acids.